Each of the 29 T cell receptor beta chains below was sequenced from the same sample in a study of T cells after yellow fever vaccination. A single record per CDR3 protein comes from TCRdb applying MiXCR to the 5' RACE reads. The data hold under 350,000 distinct CDR3 sequences, with 4.1% observed a single time. Sequences were derived from PBMCs, sampled 5 days after the yellow fever booster vaccination. The receptors were sampled from a young man who received the YFV17D yellow fever vaccine.

In this sample, this clonotype turned up many times. J is TRBJ2-5 and V is TRBV5-1; 7 bases fit TRBD1. The CDR3 length is 16 residues. Germline lookup yields CDR1 SGHRS and CDR2 YFSETQ. V trimming: 4 bases; J trimming: 4 bases; junction bases outside the gene matches: 13. The CDR3 sequence is CASSQDRAQRGETQYF. CDR3 nucleotides: TGCGCCAGCAGCCAAGACAGGGCGCAGAGGGGAGAGACCCAGTACTTC.

CDR3 region: CASLGQPNTEAFF. In DNA form, the CDR3 reads TGTGCCAGTCTCGGACAGCCTAACACTGAAGCTTTCTTT. V gene TRBV14 combines with J gene TRBJ1-1, with D possibly matching TRBD1 (6 bases). V shed 9 bases and J shed 2 bases, with 13 bases lying between them. CDR3 length: 13 residues. The germline V gene has CDR1 SGHDN and CDR2 FVKESK.

In this sample, this clonotype turned up a few times. This rearrangement joins TRBV7-9 to TRBJ2-5, with D unclear. V lost 4 bases and J 3 bases, leaving 9 bases between the germline ends. Germline V lookup: CDR1 SEHNR, CDR2 FQNEAQ (reference sequence). This CDR3 contains 13 residues. The CDR3 is CASSWARKETQYF. The DNA for the CDR3 is TGTGCCAGCAGCTGGGCCAGAAAAGAGACCCAGTACTTC.

There are a few counts of this clonotype. The chain joins TRBV6-6 to TRBJ2-6; 8 bases are a match to TRBD2. The V gene's germline CDR1 is MNHNY and CDR2 SVGAGI (reference sequence). The V segment lost 4 bases and the J segment 4 bases; nucleotides outside the gene matches: 9. The CDR3 sequence is 17 residues long. The CDR3 bases are TGTGCCAGCAGTTCGCATCCGGGGGGGGCCGGGGCCAACGTCCTGACTTTC. Its translation: CASSSHPGGAGANVLTF.

The chain has TRBV5-1 and TRBJ2-3, with D possibly matching TRBD1 (6 bases). The CDR3 is 15 residues long. In germline, CDR1 is SGHRS, CDR2 YFSETQ. Trimming removed 4 bases from V and 1 base from J, with 13 bases in between. Here the CDR3 reads CASSLRGFRTDTQYF. CDR3 in DNA: TGCGCCAGCAGCCTCAGGGGATTCCGCACAGATACGCAGTATTTT.

The chain is built from TRBV5-1 and TRBJ2-4; 7 positions agree with TRBD1. The germline V gene encodes CDR1 SGHRS and CDR2 YFSETQ. CDR3 size: 16 residues. With 2 bases clipped from V and 0 bases from J, the junction kept 5 bases outside the gene matches. CDR3 sequence reads: CASSLGGQLAKNIQYF. CDR3 in DNA: TGCGCCAGCAGCTTAGGGGGACAGCTAGCCAAAAACATTCAGTACTTC.

The CDR3 region is CASSMTDSLGFF. The CDR3 DNA reads TGTGCCAGCTCAATGACGGACAGCCTTGGTTTCTTT. The rearrangement links TRBV18 to TRBJ1-1, with D possibly TRBD1 on 6 matching bases. Germline-derived CDR1 and CDR2 are KGHSH and LQKENI. The CDR3 has 12 residues. Trimming cost V 5 bases and J 13 bases, with 17 bases left between them.

The sample holds a few counts of this clonotype. CDR3 amino acids: CASNEQPQHF. CDR3 nucleotides: TGTGCCAGTAACGAGCAGCCCCAGCATTTT. The genes are TRBV19 and TRBJ1-5, with D unclear. The CDR3 extends over 10 amino acids. V lost 7 bases to trimming and J lost 7 bases, with 5 bases between them. Germline CDR1 is LNHDA and CDR2 is SQIVND (reference sequence).

The genes are TRBV7-2 and TRBJ2-4, with TRBD1 matching over 8 bases. Trimming cost V 5 bases and J 10 bases; bases outside gene matches: 7. CDR1 is SGHTA, CDR2 FQGNSA, per germline. This CDR3 is built from 13 residues. The CDR3 bases are TGTGCCAGCAGCCACGGACAGGGAAAGATTCAGTACTTC. Encoded protein: CASSHGQGKIQYF.

CDR3 amino acids: CASGRGLSREQYF. CDR3 DNA sequence: TGTGCCAGCGGCAGGGGGCTCTCGCGTGAGCAGTACTTC. V and J are TRBV19 and TRBJ2-7, with 8 bases matching TRBD1. Trimming removed 9 bases from V and 7 bases from J; junction bases left unmatched: 11. CDR3 length: 13 amino acids. Germline V gene sequence: CDR1 LNHDA, CDR2 SQIVND (reference sequence).

In its sample, this clonotype was seen a few times. The J gene is TRBJ2-5, the V gene TRBV6-6, with 7 bases aligning to TRBD2. Germline V gene lookup returns CDR1 MNHNY and CDR2 SVGAGI (reference sequence). The ends lost 2 bases at V and 2 bases at J; junction bases unmatched: 14. The CDR3 has 18 amino acids. CDR3: CASSYHPQPGGPQETQYF. The DNA of the CDR3 is TGTGCCAGCAGTTACCACCCCCAGCCGGGGGGACCACAAGAGACCCAGTACTTC.

This clonotype was observed a few times. The chain has TRBV11-2 and TRBJ1-1; TRBD1 matches at 8 bases. Per the germline V gene, CDR1 is SGHAT and CDR2 is FQNNGV. The V and J ends lost 5 bases and 3 bases, in that order; junction bases with no gene match: 8. The CDR3 has 15 amino acids. CDR3 sequence: CASSGQGGRDTEAFF. Written as DNA, the CDR3 is TGTGCCAGCAGCGGACAGGGAGGCCGGGACACTGAAGCTTTCTTT.

The chain couples TRBV29-1 to TRBJ2-7; maybe TRBD1 (5 bases). CDR1 SQVTM and CDR2 ANQGSEA come from the germline V gene. V was trimmed by 7 bases and J by 2 bases, leaving 12 bases between them. The CDR3 has 12 residues. CDR3 in amino acids: CSDEPQAYEQYV. The CDR3 DNA is TGCAGCGACGAGCCACAGGCCTACGAGCAGTACGTC.

The V and J genes are TRBV5-1 and TRBJ2-5; 10 nucleotides line up with TRBD2. The CDR3 is 14 amino acids. CDR1 SGHRS and CDR2 YFSETQ come from the germline V gene. The junction had 5 bases not matched to a gene; V was cut back by 4 bases and J by 5 bases. CDR3 sequence reads: CASSLSGGPETQYF. DNA of the CDR3: TGCGCCAGCAGCCTTAGCGGGGGGCCGGAGACCCAGTACTTC.

This clonotype was found many times. The V and J genes are TRBV5-4 and TRBJ2-2; D gene unclear. CDR1 SGHNT and CDR2 YYREEE come from the germline V gene (reference sequence). This CDR3 has 13 amino acids. V lost 2 bases, J lost 1 base, and 3 bases lay in between. CDR3 sequence (DNA): TGTGCCAGCAGCTTCCAGAACACCGGGGAGCTGTTTTTT. This encodes CASSFQNTGELFF.

This clonotype was counted at least ten times. This chain uses TRBV11-2 with TRBJ1-4; D is undetermined. V lost 4 bases, J lost 2 bases, and 11 bases lay in between. The germline gives CDR1 SGHAT, CDR2 FQNNGV. The CDR3 spans 15 residues. CDR3 sequence: CASSSNLATNEKLFF. CDR3 nucleotide sequence: TGTGCCAGCAGCTCCAACTTGGCCACTAATGAAAAACTGTTTTTT. The full variable domain, its missing parts supplied by reference TRBV11-2 and TRBJ1-4, is EAGVAQSPRYKIIEKRQSVAFWCNPISGHATLYWYQQILGQGPKLLIQFQNNGVVDDSQLPKDRFSAERLKGVDSTLKIQPAKLEDSAVYLCASSSNLATNEKLFFGSGTQLSVL.

The rearrangement links TRBV18 to TRBJ1-3; 7 nucleotides line up with TRBD1. The germline V gene has CDR1 KGHSH and CDR2 LQKENI. The CDR3 covers 17 residues. V lost 3 bases, J lost 0 bases, and 8 bases stayed unmatched. This CDR3 is CASSPIWDRNSGNTIYF. DNA of the CDR3: TGTGCCAGCTCACCTATATGGGACAGAAACTCTGGAAACACCATATATTTT.

The chain joins TRBV7-2 to TRBJ2-7; no firm D call. This CDR3 has 14 residues. The V and J ends lost 1 base and 2 bases respectively, with 9 bases between them. Germline CDR1 reads SGHTA; CDR2 reads FQGNSA. CDR3: CASSLVRIAYEQYF. The CDR3 nucleotides are TGTGCCAGCAGCTTAGTTAGGATAGCCTACGAGCAGTACTTC.

This clonotype was recorded at least ten times. The chain recombines TRBV29-1 with TRBJ2-3; 7 bases agree with TRBD2. The CDR3 spans 12 residues. With 4 bases clipped from V and 4 bases from J, the junction kept 2 bases outside the gene matches. The germline V gene encodes CDR1 SQVTM and CDR2 ANQGSEA. CDR3 nucleotides: TGCAGCGTTGGCGGGGGTGCAGATACGCAGTATTTT. Its protein is CSVGGGADTQYF.

This clonotype was counted many times. One end of the junction varies from germline; a read error may be responsible. V usage is TRBV4-3 and J usage is TRBJ2-7; D is undetermined. Germline CDR1 LGHNA, CDR2 YSLEER. The length of the CDR3 is 15 residues. The CDR3 nucleotides read TGCGCCAGCAGCCAAGGGGCTAGGGCCTCCCACGAGCAGTACTTC. Translated: CASSQGARASHEQYF.

In its sample, this clonotype was seen a few times. The gene calls are TRBV5-3 and TRBJ2-5; 7 nucleotides line up with TRBD1. TRBV5-3 is given ORF status, its function remaining uncertain. V lost 4 bases and J lost 0; bases outside the gene matches: 3. The CDR3 totals 14 residues. The CDR3 loop reads CARSEGADQETQYF. The DNA of the CDR3 is TGTGCCAGAAGCGAGGGGGCCGACCAAGAGACCCAGTACTTC.

This clonotype was counted ten times or more. The CDR3 region is CASSLRLAGGLTDTQYF. Here the CDR3 DNA reads TGTGCCAGCAGCCTACGACTAGCGGGGGGGCTGACAGATACGCAGTATTTT. The genes are TRBV7-9 and TRBJ2-3; 14 bases map to TRBD2. V was pared by 5 bases and J by 3 bases, with 7 bases of the junction left unmatched. Germline V gives CDR1 SEHNR, CDR2 FQNEAQ (reference sequence). This CDR3 comprises 17 residues.

This clonotype showed up many times. CDR3 sequence: CASSSPPDRAGDGYTF. In DNA form, the CDR3 reads TGTGCCAGCAGCTCGCCACCGGACAGGGCGGGCGATGGCTACACCTTC. The chain couples TRBV7-8 to TRBJ1-2; TRBD1 aligns across 8 bases. Germline V lookup: CDR1 SGHVS, CDR2 FQNEAQ. Trimming cost V 4 bases and J 6 bases; bases outside gene matches: 13. The CDR3 sequence is 16 residues long.

At least ten counts were recorded for this clonotype. The V call is TRBV3-2, the J call TRBJ2-7; the tabulated D call, TRBD1, remains unverified against the DNA. TRBV3-2 is a pseudogene. The CDR3 has 16 amino acids. The CDR3 DNA reads TGTGCCAGCAGTTTCCACGGGAACCCTACCACCTACGAGCAGTACGTC. Residues: CASSFHGNPTTYEQYV.

This clonotype was counted only a few times. The chain recombines TRBV2 with TRBJ1-3; D possibly corresponds to TRBD1 (6 bases). Trimming stripped 7 bases from V and 0 bases from J, with 13 bases between. The CDR3 extends over 15 amino acids. Germline values: CDR1 SNHLY, CDR2 FYNNEI. The CDR3 sequence: CASKTGPSSGNTIYF. CDR3 nucleotide sequence: TGTGCCAGCAAGACAGGACCCAGCTCTGGAAACACCATATATTTT.

This clonotype was observed a handful of times. This rearrangement joins TRBV20-1 to TRBJ2-1, with no clear D. The germline V gene encodes CDR1 DFQATT and CDR2 SNEGSKA (reference sequence). Trimming pared 0 bases from V and 0 bases from J, leaving 6 bases between. The length of the CDR3 is 14 residues. CDR3 in DNA: TGCAGTGCTAGAGAGCCGAGCTCCTACAATGAGCAGTTCTTC. Translation: CSAREPSSYNEQFF.

V gene TRBV5-1 combines with J gene TRBJ1-2; D gene uncertain. Germline CDR1 SGHRS, CDR2 YFSETQ. This CDR3 is 14 amino acids long. V lost 6 bases, J lost 3 bases, and 15 bases lay in between. The DNA for the CDR3 is TGCGCCAGCAAGGGAGTTCCCTGGGACTATGGCTACACCTTC. It is translated as CASKGVPWDYGYTF. Full variable domain (outside the CDR3, taken from reference TRBV5-1 and TRBJ1-2): KAGVTQTPRYLIKTRGQQVTLSCSPISGHRSVSWYQQTPGQGLQFLFEYFSETQRNKGNFPGRFSGRQFSNSRSEMNVSTLELGDSALYLCASKGVPWDYGYTFGSGTRLTVV.

This clonotype has more than one count but fewer than ten. This chain uses TRBV25-1 with TRBJ2-1; D gene ambiguous. The V end lost 3 bases, the J end lost 0 bases, and 3 bases lay between the germline ends. This CDR3 comprises 13 residues. Germline CDR1 reads MGHDK; CDR2 reads SYGVNS. The chain's CDR3 is CASSDHSYNEQFF. DNA of the CDR3: TGTGCCAGCAGTGACCACTCCTACAATGAGCAGTTCTTC. Looking up the rest from reference TRBV25-1 and TRBJ2-1 gives the full variable domain: EADIYQTPRYLVIGTGKKITLECSQTMGHDKMYWYQQDPGMELHLIHYSYGVNSTEKGDLSSESTVSRIRTEHFPLTLESARPSHTSQYLCASSDHSYNEQFFGPGTRLTVL.

V usage is TRBV6-6 and J usage is TRBJ1-6; maybe TRBD1 (5 bases). Trimming left V 8 bases short and J 6 bases short, with 17 bases between. CDR1 MNHNY and CDR2 SVGAGI come from the germline V gene (reference sequence). The CDR3 length is 15 residues. The CDR3 sequence is CASSNEGRGNSPLHF. The DNA for the CDR3 is TGTGCCAGCTCGAACGAGGGGCGCGGTAATTCACCCCTCCACTTT.